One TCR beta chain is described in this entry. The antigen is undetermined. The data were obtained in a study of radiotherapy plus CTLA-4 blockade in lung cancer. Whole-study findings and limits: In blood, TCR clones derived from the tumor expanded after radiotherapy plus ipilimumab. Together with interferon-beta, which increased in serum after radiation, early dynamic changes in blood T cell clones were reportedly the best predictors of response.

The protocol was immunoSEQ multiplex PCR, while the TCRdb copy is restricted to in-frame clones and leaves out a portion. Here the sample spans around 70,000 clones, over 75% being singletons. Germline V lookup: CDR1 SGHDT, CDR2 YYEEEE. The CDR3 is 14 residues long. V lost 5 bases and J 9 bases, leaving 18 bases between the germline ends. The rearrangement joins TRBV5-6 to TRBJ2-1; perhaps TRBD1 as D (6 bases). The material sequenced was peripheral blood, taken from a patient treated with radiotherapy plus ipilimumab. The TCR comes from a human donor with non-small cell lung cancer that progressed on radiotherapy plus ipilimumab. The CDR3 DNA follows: TGTGCCAGCAGACGAGGGACATCTAGGTCTGAGCAGTTCTTC. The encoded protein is CASRRGTSRSEQFF.